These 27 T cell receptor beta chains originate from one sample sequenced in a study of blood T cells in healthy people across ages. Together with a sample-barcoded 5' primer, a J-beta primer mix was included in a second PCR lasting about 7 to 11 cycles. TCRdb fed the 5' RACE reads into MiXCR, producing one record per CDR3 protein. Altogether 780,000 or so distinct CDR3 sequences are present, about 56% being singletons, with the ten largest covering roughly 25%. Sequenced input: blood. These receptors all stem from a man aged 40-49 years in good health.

This CDR3 reads CASWELAGNEQFF. CDR3 nucleotides: TGCGCCAGCTGGGAGCTAGCGGGGAATGAGCAGTTCTTC. This chain connects TRBV5-1 to TRBJ2-1; 9 bases agree with TRBD2. The trim removed 7 bases at V and 7 bases at J, leaving 6 bases unmatched. The CDR3 has 13 amino acids. Germline V gives CDR1 SGHRS, CDR2 YFSETQ.

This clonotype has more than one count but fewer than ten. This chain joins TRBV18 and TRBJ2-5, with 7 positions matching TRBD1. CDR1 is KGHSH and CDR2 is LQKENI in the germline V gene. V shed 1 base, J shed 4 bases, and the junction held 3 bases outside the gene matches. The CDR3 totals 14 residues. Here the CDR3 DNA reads TGTGCCAGCTCACCACAGGCAGGGGGAGAGACCCAGTACTTC. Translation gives CASSPQAGGETQYF.

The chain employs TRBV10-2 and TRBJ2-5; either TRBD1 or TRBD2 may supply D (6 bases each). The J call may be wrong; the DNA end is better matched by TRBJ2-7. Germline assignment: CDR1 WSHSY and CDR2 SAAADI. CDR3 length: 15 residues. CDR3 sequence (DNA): TGCGCCAGCAGTGAGTCGATAAGCGGAGGGGGCGAGCAGTACTTC. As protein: CASSESISGGGEQYF.

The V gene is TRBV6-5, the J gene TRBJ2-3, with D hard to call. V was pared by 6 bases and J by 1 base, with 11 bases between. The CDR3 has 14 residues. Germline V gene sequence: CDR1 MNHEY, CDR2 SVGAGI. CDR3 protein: CASRVGFGTDTQYF. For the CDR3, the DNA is TGTGCCAGCAGAGTCGGGTTTGGCACAGATACGCAGTATTTT.

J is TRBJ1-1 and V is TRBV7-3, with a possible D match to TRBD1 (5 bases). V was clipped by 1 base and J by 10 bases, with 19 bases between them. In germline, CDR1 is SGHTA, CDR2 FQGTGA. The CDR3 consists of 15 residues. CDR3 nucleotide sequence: TGTGCCAGCAGCTTAATGGGTGGGGGTGAATCGGGAGCTTTCTTT. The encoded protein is CASSLMGGGESGAFF. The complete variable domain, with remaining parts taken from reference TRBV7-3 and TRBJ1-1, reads GAGVSQTPSNKVTEKGKYVELRCDPISGHTALYWYRQSLGQGPEFLIYFQGTGAADDSGLPNDRFFAVRPEGSVSTLKIQRTERGDSAVYLCASSLMGGGESGAFFGQGTRLTVV.

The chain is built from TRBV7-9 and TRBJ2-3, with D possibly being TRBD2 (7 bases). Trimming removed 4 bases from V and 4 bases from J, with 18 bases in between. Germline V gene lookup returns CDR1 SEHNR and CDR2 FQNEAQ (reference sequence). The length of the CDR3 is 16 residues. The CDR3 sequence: CASSSTLGGLSDTQYF. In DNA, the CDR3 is TGTGCCAGCAGCTCAACGTTGGGGGGGCTTTCAGATACGCAGTATTTT.

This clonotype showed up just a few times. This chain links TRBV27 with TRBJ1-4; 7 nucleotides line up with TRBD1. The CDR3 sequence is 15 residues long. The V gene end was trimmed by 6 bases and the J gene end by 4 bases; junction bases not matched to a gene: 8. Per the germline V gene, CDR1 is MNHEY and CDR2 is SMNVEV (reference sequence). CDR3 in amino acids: CASSMGQFYNEKLFF. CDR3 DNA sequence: TGTGCCAGCAGCATGGGACAGTTCTATAATGAAAAACTGTTTTTT. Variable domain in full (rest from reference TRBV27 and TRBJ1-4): EAQVTQNPRYLITVTGKKLTVTCSQNMNHEYMSWYRQDPGLGLRQIYYSMNVEVTDKGDVPEGYKVSRKEKRNFPLILESPSPNQTSLYFCASSMGQFYNEKLFFGSGTQLSVL.

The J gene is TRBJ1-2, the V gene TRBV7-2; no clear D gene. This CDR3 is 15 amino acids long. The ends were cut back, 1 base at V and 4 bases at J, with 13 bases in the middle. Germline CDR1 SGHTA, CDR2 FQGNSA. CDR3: CASSLEGGRSYGYTF. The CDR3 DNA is TGTGCCAGCAGCTTAGAAGGTGGCAGAAGCTATGGCTACACCTTC.

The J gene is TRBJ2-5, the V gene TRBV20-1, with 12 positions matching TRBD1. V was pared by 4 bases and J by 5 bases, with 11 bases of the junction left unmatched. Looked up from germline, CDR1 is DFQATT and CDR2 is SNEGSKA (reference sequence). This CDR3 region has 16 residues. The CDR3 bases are TGCAGTGCTAATTCCGCCGGGACAGGGGGCGGGGAGACCCAGTACTTC. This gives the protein CSANSAGTGGGETQYF.

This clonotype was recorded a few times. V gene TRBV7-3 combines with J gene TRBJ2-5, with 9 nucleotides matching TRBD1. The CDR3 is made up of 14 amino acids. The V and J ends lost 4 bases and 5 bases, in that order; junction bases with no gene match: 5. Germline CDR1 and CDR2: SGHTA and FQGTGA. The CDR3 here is CASSSGQGVETQYF. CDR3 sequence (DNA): TGTGCCAGCAGCTCGGGACAGGGTGTGGAGACCCAGTACTTC. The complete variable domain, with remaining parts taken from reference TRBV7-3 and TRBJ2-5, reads GAGVSQTPSNKVTEKGKYVELRCDPISGHTALYWYRQSLGQGPEFLIYFQGTGAADDSGLPNDRFFAVRPEGSVSTLKIQRTERGDSAVYLCASSSGQGVETQYFGPGTRLLVL.

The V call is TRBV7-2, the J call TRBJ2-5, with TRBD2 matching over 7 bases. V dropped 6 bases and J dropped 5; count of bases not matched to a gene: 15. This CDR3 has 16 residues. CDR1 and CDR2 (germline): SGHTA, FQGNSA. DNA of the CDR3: TGTGCCAGCAGGTTACTCGGGGGAGGGCCTCAGGAGACCCAGTACTTC. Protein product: CASRLLGGGPQETQYF.

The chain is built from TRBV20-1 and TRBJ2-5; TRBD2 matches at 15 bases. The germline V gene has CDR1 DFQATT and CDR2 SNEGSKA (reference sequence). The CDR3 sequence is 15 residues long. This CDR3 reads CSSGLAGGYQETQYF. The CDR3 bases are TGCAGCTCAGGACTAGCGGGGGGGTACCAAGAGACCCAGTACTTC.

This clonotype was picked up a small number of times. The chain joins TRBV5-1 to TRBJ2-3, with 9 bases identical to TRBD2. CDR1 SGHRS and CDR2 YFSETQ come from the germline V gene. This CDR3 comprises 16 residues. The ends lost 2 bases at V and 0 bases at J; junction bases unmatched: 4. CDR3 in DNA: TGCGCCAGCAGCTTCGGCGGGAGGGCGAGCACAGATACGCAGTATTTT. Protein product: CASSFGGRASTDTQYF.

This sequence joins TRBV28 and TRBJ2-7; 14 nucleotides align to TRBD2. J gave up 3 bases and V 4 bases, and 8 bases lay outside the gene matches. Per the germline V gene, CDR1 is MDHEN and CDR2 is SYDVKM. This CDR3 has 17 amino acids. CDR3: CASSSSPGTSGSYEQYF. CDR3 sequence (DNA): TGTGCCAGCAGTTCCTCCCCCGGGACTAGCGGGAGCTACGAGCAGTACTTC.

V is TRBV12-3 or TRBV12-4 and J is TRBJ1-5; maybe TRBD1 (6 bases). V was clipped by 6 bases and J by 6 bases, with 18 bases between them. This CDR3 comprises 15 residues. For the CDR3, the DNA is TGTGCCAGCAGGGGAAGGGGGGTCGGGATTCAGCCCCAGCATTTT. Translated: CASRGRGVGIQPQHF.

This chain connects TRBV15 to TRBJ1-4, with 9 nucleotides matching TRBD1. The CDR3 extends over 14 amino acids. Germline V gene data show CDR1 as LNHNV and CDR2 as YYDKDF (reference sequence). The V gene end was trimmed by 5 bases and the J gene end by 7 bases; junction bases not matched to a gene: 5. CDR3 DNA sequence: TGTGCCACCAGCCCCACAGGGGGCAGTGAAAAACTGTTTTTT. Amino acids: CATSPTGGSEKLFF.

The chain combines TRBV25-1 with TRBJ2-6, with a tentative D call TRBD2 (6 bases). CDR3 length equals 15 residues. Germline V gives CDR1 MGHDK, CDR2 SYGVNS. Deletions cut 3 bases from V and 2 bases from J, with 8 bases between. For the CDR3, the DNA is TGTGCCAGCAGTGAGCCGGGGGCTGGGGCCAACGTCCTGACTTTC. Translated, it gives CASSEPGAGANVLTF.

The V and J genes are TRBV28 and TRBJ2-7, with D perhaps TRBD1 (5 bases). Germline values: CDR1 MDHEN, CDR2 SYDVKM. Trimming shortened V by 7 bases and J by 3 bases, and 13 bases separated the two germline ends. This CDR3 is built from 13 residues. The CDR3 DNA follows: TGTGCCAGCAAAAGAAGACAGTACTACGAGCAGTACTTC. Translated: CASKRRQYYEQYF.

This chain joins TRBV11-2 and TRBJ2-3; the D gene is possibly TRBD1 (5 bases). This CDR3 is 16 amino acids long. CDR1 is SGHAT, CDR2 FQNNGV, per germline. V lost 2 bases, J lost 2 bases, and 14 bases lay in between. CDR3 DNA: TGTGCCAGCAGCTTATCCCACAGGTCATTCACAGATACGCAGTATTTT. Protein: CASSLSHRSFTDTQYF.

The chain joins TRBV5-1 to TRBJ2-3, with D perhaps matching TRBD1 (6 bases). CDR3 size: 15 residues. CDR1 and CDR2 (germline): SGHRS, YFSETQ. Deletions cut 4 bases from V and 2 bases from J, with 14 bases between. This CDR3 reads CASSTGTAYTDTQYF. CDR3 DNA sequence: TGCGCCAGCAGCACAGGGACGGCCTACACAGATACGCAGTATTTT.

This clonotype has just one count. The CDR3 coding sequence is TGTGCCAGCAGCCACGGACAGGTCGGACCGCTAAGCCAGCAGTACTTC. Amino acid sequence: CASSHGQVGPLSQQYF. This chain uses TRBV6-2 or TRBV6-3 with TRBJ2-7, with 7 bases aligning to TRBD1. Germline CDR1 MNHEY, CDR2 SVGEGT. V was pared by 6 bases and J by 8 bases, with 19 bases of the junction left unmatched. This CDR3 spans 16 amino acids.

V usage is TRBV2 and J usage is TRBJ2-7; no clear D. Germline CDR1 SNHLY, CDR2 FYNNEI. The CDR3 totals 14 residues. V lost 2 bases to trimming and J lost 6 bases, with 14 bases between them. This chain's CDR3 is CASSEFGVLVEQYF. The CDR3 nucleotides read TGTGCCAGCAGTGAATTTGGTGTTTTGGTCGAGCAGTACTTC.

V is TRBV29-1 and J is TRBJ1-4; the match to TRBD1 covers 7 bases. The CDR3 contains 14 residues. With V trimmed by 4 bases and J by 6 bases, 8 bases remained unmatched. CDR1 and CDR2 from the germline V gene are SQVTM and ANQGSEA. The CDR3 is CSVGPGTGDEKLFF. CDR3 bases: TGCAGCGTTGGGCCAGGTACAGGGGATGAAAAACTGTTTTTT.

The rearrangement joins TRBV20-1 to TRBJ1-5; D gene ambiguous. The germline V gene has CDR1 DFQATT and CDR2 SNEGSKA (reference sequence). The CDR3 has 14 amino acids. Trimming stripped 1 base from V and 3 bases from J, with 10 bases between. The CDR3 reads CSARGRGYNQPQHF. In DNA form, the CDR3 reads TGCAGTGCTAGAGGGAGAGGTTACAATCAGCCCCAGCATTTT.

CDR3 sequence (DNA): TGCAGTGCTAGAGATCGCCCGCTATCCGGGAGAAGCCATGAGCAGTTCTTC. Protein: CSARDRPLSGRSHEQFF. The rearrangement joins TRBV20-1 to TRBJ2-1, with TRBD2 as a possible D gene (6 bases). The CDR3 spans 17 residues. Germline assignment: CDR1 DFQATT and CDR2 SNEGSKA (reference sequence). V dropped 0 bases and J dropped 8 bases, with 23 bases sitting between them.

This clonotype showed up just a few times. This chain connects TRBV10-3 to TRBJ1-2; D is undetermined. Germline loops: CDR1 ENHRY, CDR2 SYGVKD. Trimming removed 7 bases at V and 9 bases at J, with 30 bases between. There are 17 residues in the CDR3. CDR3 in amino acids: CAITRTELGPMMLSYTF. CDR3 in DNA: TGTGCCATCACGCGGACGGAACTTGGCCCGATGATGTTGAGCTACACCTTC.

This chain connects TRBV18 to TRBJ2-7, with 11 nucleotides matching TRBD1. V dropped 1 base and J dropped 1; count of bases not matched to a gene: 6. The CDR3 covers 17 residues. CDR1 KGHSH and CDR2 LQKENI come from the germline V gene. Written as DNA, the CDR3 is TGTGCCAGCTCACCACGGGGGACAGGGGGACTTTCCTACGAGCAGTACTTC. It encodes CASSPRGTGGLSYEQYF.